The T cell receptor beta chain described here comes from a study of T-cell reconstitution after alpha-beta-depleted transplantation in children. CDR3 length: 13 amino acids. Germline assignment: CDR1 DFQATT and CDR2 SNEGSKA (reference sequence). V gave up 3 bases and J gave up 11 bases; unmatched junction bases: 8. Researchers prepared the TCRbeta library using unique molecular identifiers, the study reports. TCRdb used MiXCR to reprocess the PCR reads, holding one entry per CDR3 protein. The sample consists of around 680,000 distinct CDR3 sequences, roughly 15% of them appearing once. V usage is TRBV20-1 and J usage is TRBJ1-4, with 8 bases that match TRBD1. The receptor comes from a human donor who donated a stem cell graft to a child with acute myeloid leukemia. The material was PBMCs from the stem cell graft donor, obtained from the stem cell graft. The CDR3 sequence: CSASLAGGRKLFF. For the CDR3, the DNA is TGCAGTGCTAGTCTCGCAGGGGGCAGGAAACTGTTTTTT.